What follows are 13 T cell receptor beta chains derived from one specimen sequenced in a study of cytomegalovirus exposure and HLA in healthy donors. This PCR relied on a set of 60 Vbeta primers and 13 Jbeta primers. The method was immunoSEQ multiplex PCR; TCRdb's version includes in-frame clones alone and lacks a portion of them. Of 200,000 to 250,000 clones in the sample, approximately 87% are singletons; the top ten hold 1.3%. Material for sequencing was PBMCs. These receptors all stem from a human donor in good health.

V is TRBV4-2 and J is TRBJ1-4; D is unclear. The CDR3 runs to 12 residues. Looked up from germline, CDR1 is LGHNA and CDR2 is YNFKEQ. V was clipped by 2 bases and J by 5 bases, with 3 bases between them. The CDR3 DNA follows: TGTGCCAGCAGCCAACTCAATGAAAAACTGTTTTTT. It is translated as CASSQLNEKLFF.

The V gene is TRBV5-1, the J gene TRBJ1-1; 7 positions match TRBD1. The CDR3 totals 16 residues. Germline assignment: CDR1 SGHRS and CDR2 YFSETQ. Trimming at V came to 4 bases and at J to 0 bases, leaving 9 bases not matched to a gene. CDR3 DNA: TGCGCCAGCAGCATCGATGCCGGGACAGTGAACACTGAAGCTTTCTTT. Residues: CASSIDAGTVNTEAFF. The full variable domain, its missing parts supplied by reference TRBV5-1 and TRBJ1-1, is KAGVTQTPRYLIKTRGQQVTLSCSPISGHRSVSWYQQTPGQGLQFLFEYFSETQRNKGNFPGRFSGRQFSNSRSEMNVSTLELGDSALYLCASSIDAGTVNTEAFFGQGTRLTVV.

The chain is built from TRBV30 and TRBJ1-1, with a possible D match to TRBD1 (6 bases). V shed 5 bases and J shed 1 base, with 11 bases lying between them. CDR1 is GTSNPN and CDR2 is SVGIG in the germline V gene (reference sequence). CDR3 size: 13 residues. For the CDR3, the DNA is TGTGCCTGGCAAGGACAGTCGAACACTGAAGCTTTCTTT. Residues: CAWQGQSNTEAFF.

The rearrangement joins TRBV2 to TRBJ2-1; D might be TRBD2 (6 bases). Germline CDR1 SNHLY, CDR2 FYNNEI. V shed 2 bases and J shed 12 bases, with 14 bases lying between them. The CDR3 loop spans 13 amino acids. The chain's CDR3 is CASSESRLGLQFF. The CDR3 DNA reads TGTGCCAGCAGTGAATCCAGACTAGGTTTGCAGTTCTTC.

The genes are TRBV5-1 and TRBJ2-2; TRBD2 is a possible D gene (5 bases). Germline CDR1 reads SGHRS; CDR2 reads YFSETQ. The CDR3 extends over 13 amino acids. V was cut by 4 bases and J by 6 bases, with 10 bases left in between. Here the CDR3 DNA reads TGCGCCAGCAGCCCCGCGGAGGCCGGGGAGCTGTTTTTT. Its protein product is CASSPAEAGELFF.

In its sample, this clone was seen a few times. V is TRBV2 and J is TRBJ1-5, with a possible D match to TRBD1 (6 bases). The CDR3 has 13 amino acids. V lost 4 bases and J 5 bases, leaving 9 bases between the germline ends. Germline V gives CDR1 SNHLY, CDR2 FYNNEI. CDR3 DNA sequence: TGTGCCAGCAGTGCAGGGGTCGATCAGCCCCAGCATTTT. Protein sequence: CASSAGVDQPQHF. The full variable domain, completed using reference TRBV2 and TRBJ1-5, is EPEVTQTPSHQVTQMGQEVILRCVPISNHLYFYWYRQILGQKVEFLVSFYNNEISEKSEIFDDQFSVERPDGSNFTLKIRSTKLEDSAMYFCASSAGVDQPQHFGDGTRLSIL.

The chain uses TRBV29-1 and TRBJ2-3; 8 nucleotides match TRBD2. The CDR3 consists of 16 residues. The germline V gene encodes CDR1 SQVTM and CDR2 ANQGSEA. V was clipped by 2 bases and J by 1 base; unmatched bases: 8. The CDR3 reads CSVESSSGGGTDTQYF. The CDR3 nucleotides are TGCAGCGTTGAATCCTCCTCGGGGGGGGGCACAGATACGCAGTATTTT.

DNA for the CDR3: TGTGCCAGCAGAGCCGGGACATCAGATACGCAGTATTTT. Protein product: CASRAGTSDTQYF. The rearrangement uses TRBV6-4 and TRBJ2-3; TRBD1 might be the D (6 bases). This CDR3 has 13 amino acids. CDR1 is MRHNA and CDR2 is SNTAGT in the germline V gene. The V and J ends lost 6 bases and 4 bases respectively, with 11 bases between them.

The V gene is TRBV5-1, the J gene TRBJ2-6; no clear D. The germline V gene has CDR1 SGHRS and CDR2 YFSETQ. V was trimmed by 4 bases and J by 1 base, leaving 9 bases between them. This CDR3 is 15 amino acids long. DNA of the CDR3: TGCGCCAGCAGCAACAGATCGTCTGGGGCCAACGTCCTGACTTTC. Amino acids: CASSNRSSGANVLTF.

The gene calls are TRBV2 and TRBJ2-7, with no clear D. Trimming removed 3 bases from V and 3 bases from J, with 9 bases in between. The germline CDR1 and CDR2 sequences are SNHLY and FYNNEI. This CDR3 region has 13 residues. CDR3 sequence (DNA): TGTGCCAGCAGTGATGGAGTTCACTACGAGCAGTACTTC. As protein: CASSDGVHYEQYF. Using reference TRBV2 and TRBJ2-7 for the parts outside the CDR3, the full variable domain is EPEVTQTPSHQVTQMGQEVILRCVPISNHLYFYWYRQILGQKVEFLVSFYNNEISEKSEIFDDQFSVERPDGSNFTLKIRSTKLEDSAMYFCASSDGVHYEQYFGPGTRLTVT.

This clone occurred once. The chain combines TRBV7-6 with TRBJ1-5; 7 bases match TRBD1. CDR3 length equals 14 residues. V trimming: 5 bases; J trimming: 5 bases; junction bases outside the gene matches: 6. Looked up from germline, CDR1 is SGHVS and CDR2 is FNYEAQ. The CDR3 reads CASSRGTDYQPQHF. CDR3 bases: TGTGCCAGCAGCCGTGGGACAGATTATCAGCCCCAGCATTTT.

The rearrangement uses TRBV5-1 and TRBJ2-1; 11 positions agree with TRBD1. Looked up from germline, CDR1 is SGHRS and CDR2 is YFSETQ. Trimming cost V 0 bases and J 7 bases; bases outside gene matches: 3. The CDR3 has 15 amino acids. CDR3 in amino acids: CASSLGGTGGNEQFF. The CDR3 region has the DNA TGCGCCAGCAGCTTGGGCGGGACAGGGGGTAATGAGCAGTTCTTC.

The chain joins TRBV19 to TRBJ1-1; D remains unclear. V gave up 5 bases and J gave up 2 bases, with 15 bases separating them. CDR3 length: 15 amino acids. Germline V lookup: CDR1 LNHDA, CDR2 SQIVND (reference sequence). This CDR3 is CASSGTGILNTEAFF. CDR3 sequence (DNA): TGTGCCAGTAGTGGCACCGGGATACTAAACACTGAAGCTTTCTTT.